This TCR beta chain comes out of a study of CD8+ T cells in alopecia areata. The authors extracted RNA and reverse transcribed it into cDNA as the sequencing template. TCRdb's copy holds only in-frame clones and misses some; the assay was immunoSEQ multiplex PCR. The sample includes about 140,000 clones, about 85% of them seen just once. This clone has just one count. Regarding treatment: oral pan-JAK inhibitor, 5-10 mg twice daily. The origin of this receptor is a human donor with alopecia areata. The input for sequencing was CD8+ T cells sorted from blood, taken at week 4, from a patient treated with tofacitinib.

The DNA of the CDR3 is TGTGCCTGGAGTTTAGGCGGGGGGGCGGAAGATACGCAGTATTTT. It is translated as CAWSLGGGAEDTQYF. The gene calls are TRBV30 and TRBJ2-3; 9 bases fit TRBD2. The ends lost 2 bases at V and 5 bases at J; junction bases unmatched: 8. CDR1 GTSNPN and CDR2 SVGIG come from the germline V gene (reference sequence). The CDR3 is 15 residues long.